One and the same sample provided the 15 T cell receptor beta chains below, sequenced in a study of T cells in Graves' hyperthyroidism and ophthalmopathy. Researchers took RNA transcripts and amplified the TCR beta CDR3 regions from them. RT-PCR in the first round (using the HTBI primer set) targeted the TCR CDR3. Using its own MiXCR run on the multiplex PCR reads, TCRdb lists one record per CDR3 protein. This sample has 600,000 or so distinct CDR3 sequences, with about 16% found just once. Sequencing was carried out using blood. Receptors were obtained from a woman in her 30s with Graves' hyperthyroidism.

The sample holds a few counts of this clonotype. The CDR3: CASSGRTVTYEQYF. CDR3 nucleotide sequence: TGTGCCAGCAGCGGGAGGACAGTCACCTACGAGCAGTACTTC. This sequence joins TRBV11-2 and TRBJ2-7; either TRBD1 or TRBD2 may fit D (6 bases each). Per germline, CDR1 SGHAT and CDR2 FQNNGV. The CDR3 has 14 residues. Trimming removed 5 bases at V and 2 bases at J, with 13 bases between.

This clonotype was seen a handful of times. The chain couples TRBV25-1 to TRBJ2-7, with 8 bases aligning to TRBD1. The CDR3 consists of 14 residues. Losses at the gene ends were 5 bases for V and 2 bases for J; bases not matched to a gene: 5. CDR1 MGHDK and CDR2 SYGVNS come from the germline V gene. The CDR3, as DNA: TGTGCCAGCAGTATCGACAGGGGCGCCTACGAGCAGTACTTC. It is translated as CASSIDRGAYEQYF.

This clonotype was counted between two and nine times. J is TRBJ1-5 and V is TRBV20-1; TRBD1 is a possible D gene (5 bases). The ends were cut back, 6 bases at V and 6 bases at J, with 18 bases in the middle. CDR3 length equals 14 residues. Germline V lookup: CDR1 DFQATT, CDR2 SNEGSKA (reference sequence). The CDR3 sequence: CSANLGGNGQPQHF. CDR3 DNA sequence: TGCAGTGCCAACCTCGGGGGGAACGGTCAGCCCCAGCATTTT.

The chain couples TRBV9 to TRBJ2-3; 7 nucleotides align to TRBD1. The trim removed 3 bases at V and 4 bases at J, leaving 5 bases unmatched. The CDR3 is made up of 14 amino acids. CDR1 and CDR2 (germline): SGDLS, YYNGEE. The CDR3 loop reads CASSETGLADTQYF. CDR3 in DNA: TGTGCCAGCAGCGAGACAGGGTTGGCAGATACGCAGTATTTT.

This clonotype was observed many times. CDR3 amino acids: CASTPDRVYTGELFF. The CDR3 nucleotides read TGTGCCAGCACCCCGGACAGGGTGTACACCGGGGAGCTGTTTTTT. J is TRBJ2-2 and V is TRBV12-3 or TRBV12-4; 8 bases align to TRBD1. The CDR3 has 15 residues. V lost 7 bases to trimming and J lost 3 bases; unmatched junction nucleotides: 7.

This clonotype was detected many times. J is TRBJ2-2 and V is TRBV2, with D possibly being TRBD2 (5 bases). Trimming pared 6 bases from V and 7 bases from J, leaving 12 bases between. Germline CDR1 is SNHLY and CDR2 is FYNNEI. This CDR3 spans 13 amino acids. Written as DNA, the CDR3 is TGTGCCAGCAGGAGGGAAGACGTCGGGGAGCTGTTTTTT. Protein product: CASRREDVGELFF. Combining the CDR3 with reference TRBV2 and TRBJ2-2 gives the whole variable domain EPEVTQTPSHQVTQMGQEVILRCVPISNHLYFYWYRQILGQKVEFLVSFYNNEISEKSEIFDDQFSVERPDGSNFTLKIRSTKLEDSAMYFCASRREDVGELFFGEGSRLTVL.

J is TRBJ2-7 and V is TRBV4-2, with D possibly TRBD1 on 5 matching bases. Looked up from germline, CDR1 is LGHNA and CDR2 is YNFKEQ. CDR3 length: 14 residues. Deletions cut 1 base from V and 5 bases from J, with 12 bases between. The DNA for the CDR3 is TGTGCCAGCAGCCAAGTACCAGGGTTCCACGAGCAGTACTTC. This gives the protein CASSQVPGFHEQYF.

The table lists this clonotype with many counts. This chain uses TRBV7-2 with TRBJ2-2; D unresolved. Germline CDR1 and CDR2: SGHTA and FQGNSA. V gave up 5 bases and J gave up 1 base, with 2 bases separating them. There are 12 residues in the CDR3. The CDR3 region has the DNA TGTGCCAGCAGCCTGAACACCGGGGAGCTGTTTTTT. Translation: CASSLNTGELFF. The complete variable domain, with remaining parts taken from reference TRBV7-2 and TRBJ2-2, reads GAGVSQSPSNKVTEKGKDVELRCDPISGHTALYWYRQSLGQGLEFLIYFQGNSAPDKSGLPSDRFSAERTGGSVSTLTIQRTQQEDSAVYLCASSLNTGELFFGEGSRLTVL.

This clonotype turned up a few times. The chain recombines TRBV3-1 with TRBJ2-7; no clear D gene. V lost 1 base to trimming and J lost 6 bases, with 13 bases between them. The CDR3 length is 14 residues. Germline CDR1 is LGHDT and CDR2 is YNNKEL (reference sequence). The CDR3 is CASSQGRLGAEQYF. The CDR3 nucleotides read TGTGCCAGCAGCCAAGGACGTCTGGGCGCCGAGCAGTACTTC.

The rearrangement uses TRBV7-2 and TRBJ2-5; D perhaps matches TRBD2 (7 bases). Germline V CDR1 and CDR2: SGHTA, FQGNSA. The V end was cut by 6 bases, the J end by 2 bases, with 16 bases between. CDR3 length equals 15 residues. The CDR3 DNA sequence: TGTGCCAGCAGACTAGGGGGGGCCCGACAAGAGACCCAGTACTTC. It encodes CASRLGGARQETQYF.

In this sample, this clonotype turned up many times. The chain has TRBV2 and TRBJ2-1; D is perhaps TRBD2 (6 bases). The germline V gene has CDR1 SNHLY and CDR2 FYNNEI. The CDR3 length is 15 residues. The V end was cut by 3 bases, the J end by 3 bases, with 12 bases between. CDR3 nucleotide sequence: TGTGCCAGCAGTGACTGGTCTAGCGACTACAATGAGCAGTTCTTC. Translation: CASSDWSSDYNEQFF.

Ten or more counts support this clonotype. V is TRBV6-2 or TRBV6-3 and J is TRBJ2-2; TRBD2 matches at 10 bases. Germline CDR1 is MNHEY and CDR2 is SVGEGT. This CDR3 comprises 17 residues. Unmatched junction bases numbered 2, after V lost 0 bases and J lost 1 base. CDR3 sequence: CASSYSGLAKNTGELFF. The CDR3 region has the DNA TGTGCCAGCAGTTACTCGGGACTAGCGAAGAACACCGGGGAGCTGTTTTTT.

This clonotype was found many times. The CDR3 bases are TGTGCCAGCAGCCAAGGGGGTGGGATTGAGCAGTTCTTC. Its translation is CASSQGGGIEQFF. The chain combines TRBV3-1 with TRBJ2-1; unclear D gene. There are 13 residues in the CDR3. CDR1 is LGHDT and CDR2 is YNNKEL in the germline V gene (reference sequence). V lost 1 base to trimming and J lost 9 bases, with 10 bases between them.

With respect to this clonotype: A much larger clone lies a single base off, so this may be a read error. The CDR3 here is CASSLGVPSGGEQYF. DNA for the CDR3: TGTGCCAGCAGTTTAGGGGTCCCATCGGGCGGTGAGCAGTACTTC. This chain links TRBV28 with TRBJ2-7; D unclear. Germline-derived CDR1 and CDR2 are MDHEN and SYDVKM. The CDR3 is 15 residues long. Trimming shortened V by 2 bases and J by 7 bases, and 18 bases separated the two germline ends.

This clonotype was seen repeatedly, ten times or more. The chain is built from TRBV27 and TRBJ2-7; D is possibly TRBD2 (6 bases). The CDR3 sequence is 13 residues long. Deletions cut 8 bases from V and 3 bases from J, with 14 bases between. Germline CDR1 and CDR2: MNHEY and SMNVEV (reference sequence). The CDR3 bases are TGTGCCAGCGGGCTAAGGGGAGGCTACGAGCAGTACTTC. This translates into CASGLRGGYEQYF.